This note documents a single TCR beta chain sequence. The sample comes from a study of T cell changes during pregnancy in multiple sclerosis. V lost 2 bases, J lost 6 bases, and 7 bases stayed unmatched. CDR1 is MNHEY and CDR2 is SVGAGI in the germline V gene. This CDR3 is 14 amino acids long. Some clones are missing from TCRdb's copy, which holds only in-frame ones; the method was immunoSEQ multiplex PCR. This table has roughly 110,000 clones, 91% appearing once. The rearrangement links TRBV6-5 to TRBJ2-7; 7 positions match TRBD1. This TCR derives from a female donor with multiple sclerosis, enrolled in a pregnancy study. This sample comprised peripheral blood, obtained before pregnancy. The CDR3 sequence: CASSYDRVLAEQYF. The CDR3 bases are TGTGCCAGCAGTTACGACAGGGTGCTCGCCGAGCAGTACTTC.